The 9 T cell receptor beta chains in this list originate from one sample, sequenced in a study of cytomegalovirus exposure and HLA in healthy donors. The PCR was carried out with 60 Vbeta primers and 13 Jbeta primers. Libraries were prepared by immunoSEQ multiplex PCR; TCRdb keeps only in-frame clonotypes and omits some of them. The data contain 150,000 to 200,000 clones, 77% of them singletons. The sequenced sample was PBMCs. Every receptor here comes from a woman aged 25 to 39 in good health and CMV-seropositive.

The rearrangement joins TRBV28 to TRBJ1-3, with D tentatively TRBD1 (5 bases). V was trimmed by 10 bases and J by 1 base, leaving 14 bases between them. Germline CDR1 and CDR2: MDHEN and SYDVKM. This CDR3 has 14 residues. CDR3 DNA sequence: TGTGCCACCATTTTGGGGGGGTCTGGAAACACCATATATTTT. Translation gives CATILGGSGNTIYF.

This clone was counted only a few times. The J gene is TRBJ2-7, the V gene TRBV14, with D unclear. This CDR3 is 15 amino acids long. CDR1 SGHDN and CDR2 FVKESK come from the germline V gene. The V end was cut by 0 bases, the J end by 0 bases, with 9 bases between. The DNA for the CDR3 is TGTGCCAGCAGCCAAGACAGGTCTCGCTCCTACGAGCAGTACTTC. Its protein product is CASSQDRSRSYEQYF.

The rearrangement uses TRBV5-1 and TRBJ2-1; 13 positions match TRBD2. Germline CDR1 SGHRS, CDR2 YFSETQ. The trim removed 3 bases at V and 5 bases at J, leaving 8 bases unmatched. This CDR3 spans 17 amino acids. CDR3: CASSSEPGLAGHNEQFF. The DNA of the CDR3 is TGCGCCAGCAGCTCCGAGCCGGGACTAGCGGGACACAATGAGCAGTTCTTC.

Here the CDR3 DNA reads TGCACCAGCAGCCAAGATGGTAAGAGCTCCTACGAGCAGTACTTC. This sequence encodes CTSSQDGKSSYEQYF. The J gene is TRBJ2-7, the V gene TRBV1; TRBD2 is the table's D call, not checked against the DNA. TRBV1 is classified as a pseudogene. This CDR3 contains 15 residues.

In this sample, this clone turned up a few times. The chain carries TRBV5-6 and TRBJ1-5, with D maybe TRBD1 (6 bases). The CDR3 covers 15 residues. The V end lost 0 bases, the J end lost 7 bases, and 14 bases lay between the germline ends. The germline gives CDR1 SGHDT, CDR2 YYEEEE. The DNA for the CDR3 is TGTGCCAGCAGCTTGGCCCTACAGGGTGCCCAGCCCCAGCATTTT. It encodes CASSLALQGAQPQHF.

A few counts support this clone. The chain joins TRBV27 to TRBJ2-3; 8 bases align to TRBD2. The CDR3 extends over 14 amino acids. Germline lookup yields CDR1 MNHEY and CDR2 SMNVEV (reference sequence). Trimming removed 5 bases from V and 1 base from J; junction bases left unmatched: 2. The CDR3 sequence: CASSELAGTDTQYF. CDR3 nucleotides: TGTGCCAGCAGTGAACTAGCGGGCACAGATACGCAGTATTTT.

This clone has just a few counts. The rearrangement uses TRBV25-1 and TRBJ2-1, with D tentatively TRBD2 (6 bases). The CDR3 extends over 17 amino acids. Germline-derived CDR1 and CDR2 are MGHDK and SYGVNS. V was clipped by 4 bases and J by 4 bases, with 20 bases between them. In nucleotides, the CDR3 is TGTGCCAGCAGTGCCCATTTCATCGCTAGCGAGTACAATGAGCAGTTCTTC. As protein: CASSAHFIASEYNEQFF.

The genes are TRBV4-2 and TRBJ2-7, with D maybe TRBD1 (6 bases). V lost 1 base and J 5 bases, leaving 9 bases between the germline ends. CDR1 is LGHNA, CDR2 YNFKEQ, per germline. The CDR3 sequence is 13 residues long. For the CDR3, the DNA is TGTGCCAGCAGCCAAGTTGGGGGCGACGAGCAGTACTTC. Translating it yields CASSQVGGDEQYF.

V usage is TRBV6-5 and J usage is TRBJ1-4, with D perhaps matching TRBD1 (6 bases). Germline assignment: CDR1 MNHEY and CDR2 SVGAGI. The CDR3 is 15 residues long. Between the trimmed V and J ends, which lost 0 bases and 11 bases, there was a span of 16 bases. The CDR3 DNA sequence: TGTGCCAGCAGTTACTCGAGCCAGGGGCTTGGGAAACTGTTTTTT. It encodes CASSYSSQGLGKLFF.